One and the same sample provided the 17 T cell receptor beta chains below, sequenced in a study of blood T cell repertoires in COVID-19. Some clones are missing from TCRdb's copy, which holds only in-frame ones; the method was immunoSEQ multiplex PCR. The data hold some 140,000 clones, with approximately 81% observed a single time. The sequenced material came from PBMCs or T cells enriched from blood (not recorded which). All receptors derive from a man between 35 and 55 years old with acute COVID-19.

Points on this clone: At one of its ends the junction is not consistent with the germline gene, which may arise from a read error. The genes are TRBV3-1 (or the pseudogene TRBV3-2) and TRBJ2-2; 7 bases line up with TRBD1. Germline V gene sequence: CDR1 LGHDT, CDR2 YNNKEL (reference sequence). This CDR3 is built from 18 residues. CDR3 region: CASSHRPDRVREHRGAVF. CDR3 bases: TGTGCCAGCAGCCACCGACCTGACAGGGTTCGCGAACACCGGGGAGCTGTTTTT.

The gene calls are TRBV7-2 and TRBJ2-1; 8 bases match TRBD1. This CDR3 has 16 residues. Trimming took 4 bases from V and 5 from J; bases not matched to a gene: 10. The germline CDR1 and CDR2 sequences are SGHTA and FQGNSA. The chain's CDR3 is CASSSRPGQAHNEQFF. CDR3 sequence (DNA): TGTGCCAGCAGCTCACGTCCGGGACAGGCCCACAATGAGCAGTTCTTC.

V usage is TRBV5-1 and J usage is TRBJ1-2; D possibly corresponds to TRBD1 (6 bases). The V gene lost 1 base and the J gene lost 0 bases, with 10 bases spanning the gap. The V gene's germline CDR1 is SGHRS and CDR2 YFSETQ. The CDR3 length is 15 residues. As DNA, the CDR3 is TGCGCCAGCAGCTTGCTACAGGGCTCTAACTATGGCTACACCTTC. Its protein product is CASSLLQGSNYGYTF. Combining the CDR3 with reference TRBV5-1 and TRBJ1-2 gives the whole variable domain KAGVTQTPRYLIKTRGQQVTLSCSPISGHRSVSWYQQTPGQGLQFLFEYFSETQRNKGNFPGRFSGRQFSNSRSEMNVSTLELGDSALYLCASSLLQGSNYGYTFGSGTRLTVV.

The V call is TRBV24-1, the J call TRBJ1-1, with 7 bases fitting TRBD1. The junction had 6 bases not matched to a gene; V was cut back by 5 bases and J by 1 base. This CDR3 is built from 15 residues. Germline values: CDR1 KGHDR, CDR2 SFDVKD. In DNA form, the CDR3 reads TGTGCCACCAGTGGAACAGGGGACGGGAACACTGAAGCTTTCTTT. Translation gives CATSGTGDGNTEAFF.

This clone was recorded only once. The genes are TRBV4-3 and TRBJ1-2; 11 bases agree with TRBD1. The germline gives CDR1 LGHNA, CDR2 YSLEER. This CDR3 region has 16 residues. J was trimmed by 4 bases and V by 3 bases; bases with no gene match: 7. CDR3 in amino acids: CASSQPGQGVVYGYTF. The CDR3 coding sequence is TGCGCCAGCAGCCAGCCGGGACAGGGGGTGGTCTATGGCTACACCTTC.

V and J are TRBV2 and TRBJ2-5; possibly TRBD1 for D (6 bases). The CDR3 covers 13 residues. With 6 bases removed from V and 5 bases from J, the gap between germline ends came to 13 bases. Germline V gene lookup returns CDR1 SNHLY and CDR2 FYNNEI. The CDR3 reads CASRGNREETQYF. Written as DNA, the CDR3 is TGTGCCAGCAGGGGTAACAGGGAGGAGACCCAGTACTTC.

The chain uses TRBV29-1 and TRBJ1-1, with 7 nucleotides matching TRBD1. Germline V CDR1 and CDR2: SQVTM, ANQGSEA. J was trimmed by 0 bases and V by 7 bases; bases with no gene match: 5. The CDR3 runs 13 residues. Written as DNA, the CDR3 is TGCAGCGCCCCGGGACAGATGAACACTGAAGCTTTCTTT. It codes for CSAPGQMNTEAFF.

J is TRBJ1-4 and V is TRBV9; D remains ambiguous. Germline V gene data show CDR1 as SGDLS and CDR2 as YYNGEE. The CDR3 length is 15 residues. Trimming removed 4 bases from V and 4 bases from J, with 14 bases in between. CDR3 bases: TGTGCCAGCAGCCCGCGGGAAGGGAGTAATGAAAAACTGTTTTTT. The encoded protein is CASSPREGSNEKLFF.

The CDR3 protein is CATSDLAGGAYNEQFF. In nucleotides, the CDR3 is TGTGCCACCAGTGATTTAGCGGGAGGGGCCTACAATGAGCAGTTCTTC. The rearrangement joins TRBV24-1 to TRBJ2-1, with TRBD2 matching over 10 bases. Germline values: CDR1 KGHDR, CDR2 SFDVKD. This CDR3 has 16 amino acids. The V and J ends lost 1 base and 2 bases, in that order; junction bases with no gene match: 1.

This clone occurred once. V is TRBV4-3 and J is TRBJ2-1; weak D call: TRBD2 (6 bases). Trimming left V 0 bases short and J 1 base short, with 10 bases between. The CDR3 runs 16 residues. Per the germline V gene, CDR1 is LGHNA and CDR2 is YSLEER. CDR3 sequence reads: CASSQELALSYNEQFF. The CDR3 DNA reads TGCGCCAGCAGCCAAGAACTAGCTCTATCCTACAATGAGCAGTTCTTC.

This clone has just a few counts. V usage is TRBV28 and J usage is TRBJ1-4; D is unclear. The germline V and J ends were trimmed by 6 bases and 8 bases, with 16 bases remaining between them. The germline CDR1 and CDR2 sequences are MDHEN and SYDVKM. This CDR3 is built from 14 residues. CDR3 nucleotide sequence: TGTGCCAGCAGCCTACCGGACGGGAAGGAAAAACTGTTTTTT. This encodes CASSLPDGKEKLFF.

CDR3 DNA: TGTGCCAGCAGCTTGGTCGGCGGGCAAACAGATACGCAGTATTTT. Protein product: CASSLVGGQTDTQYF. J is TRBJ2-3 and V is TRBV5-6, with D possibly matching TRBD2 (5 bases). From germline, CDR1 is SGHDT and CDR2 YYEEEE. The length of the CDR3 is 15 residues. Between the trimmed V and J ends, which lost 0 bases and 3 bases, there was a span of 11 bases.

The rearrangement uses TRBV5-6 and TRBJ1-2, with TRBD1 as a possible D gene (5 bases). Looked up from germline, CDR1 is SGHDT and CDR2 is YYEEEE. Trimming removed 1 base from V and 8 bases from J, with 9 bases in between. The length of the CDR3 is 12 residues. CDR3 residues: CASSLRGLGYTF. CDR3 sequence (DNA): TGTGCCAGCAGCTTGAGGGGATTAGGCTACACCTTC.

The genes are TRBV4-1 and TRBJ1-5, with D unresolved. Germline V CDR1 and CDR2: MGHRA, YSYEKL. Trimming shortened V by 0 bases and J by 0 bases, and 6 bases separated the two germline ends. The CDR3 is 15 amino acids. The CDR3 loop reads CASSQDGNSNQPQHF. In nucleotides, the CDR3 is TGCGCCAGCAGCCAAGACGGGAATAGCAATCAGCCCCAGCATTTT.

The chain combines TRBV19 with TRBJ1-1; D uncertain. V shed 6 bases and J shed 4 bases, with 12 bases lying between them. This CDR3 comprises 13 residues. Germline-derived CDR1 and CDR2 are LNHDA and SQIVND (reference sequence). The CDR3 DNA follows: TGTGCCAGTAGCCTCCGGGCGGGCACTGAAGCTTTCTTT. Translated, it gives CASSLRAGTEAFF.

The rearrangement joins TRBV5-6 to TRBJ1-5; D gene ambiguous. V was pared by 4 bases and J by 4 bases, with 9 bases between. The CDR3 contains 13 residues. CDR1 is SGHDT, CDR2 YYEEEE, per germline. The CDR3 here is CASSQRWNQPQHF. The CDR3 coding sequence is TGTGCCAGCAGCCAGAGGTGGAATCAGCCCCAGCATTTT.

This clone occurred once. V gene TRBV3-1 (or the pseudogene TRBV3-2) combines with J gene TRBJ1-4; a possible D gene is TRBD1 (5 bases). CDR1 and CDR2 from the germline V gene are LGHDT and YNNKEL (reference sequence). V dropped 1 base and J dropped 2 bases, with 17 bases sitting between them. The CDR3 totals 18 residues. In nucleotides, the CDR3 is TGTGCCAGCAGCCAAGGTCCGGGGGATTCGCCGACTAATGAAAAACTGTTTTTT. Its protein is CASSQGPGDSPTNEKLFF.